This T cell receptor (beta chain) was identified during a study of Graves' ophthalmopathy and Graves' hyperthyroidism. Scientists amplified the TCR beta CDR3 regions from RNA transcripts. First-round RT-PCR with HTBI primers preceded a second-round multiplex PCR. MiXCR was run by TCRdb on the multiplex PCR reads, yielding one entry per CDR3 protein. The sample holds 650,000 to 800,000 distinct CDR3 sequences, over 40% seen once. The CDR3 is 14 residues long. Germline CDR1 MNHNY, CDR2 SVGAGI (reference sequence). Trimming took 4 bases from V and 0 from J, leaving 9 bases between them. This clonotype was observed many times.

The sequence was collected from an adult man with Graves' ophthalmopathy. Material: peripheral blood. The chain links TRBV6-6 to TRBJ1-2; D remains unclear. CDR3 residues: CASSSIGANYGYTF. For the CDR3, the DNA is TGTGCCAGCAGTTCAATTGGGGCTAACTATGGCTACACCTTC.